This TCR beta chain was obtained from a study of blood T cell repertoires in COVID-19. For the study at large: Sites in the United States, Italy and Spain provided acute and convalescent COVID-19 samples. Nucleic acid was either cDNA or gDNA, and it came from T cells, B-cell-depleted T cells, or PBMCs.

CDR1 and CDR2 (germline): SGDLS, YYNGEE. CDR3 length: 14 residues. V lost 2 bases and J 12 bases, leaving 21 bases between the germline ends. Seattle patients were enrolled while actively infected and followed longitudinally. Original methodology: The authors estimated nucleated cell counts from reference gene primer amplification. The table came from immunoSEQ multiplex PCR; TCRdb's copy has only in-frame clones and leaves some out. The V and J calls and clone size come from that table; D and trimming were worked out from the DNA. The repertoire includes roughly 410,000 clones, approximately 91% of them detected once, and about 1.4% sits in the top ten.

This clonotype was sampled from a woman aged 40 to 50 with COVID-19, enrolled during active disease. The V and J genes are TRBV9 and TRBJ2-7; D gene ambiguous. Specimen: peripheral blood. Written as DNA, the CDR3 is TGTGCCAGCAGCGTGACATCAGCATCCGAAAGTCGGTACTTC. Amino acid sequence: CASSVTSASESRYF.